The 28 T cell receptor beta chains reported below all come from one sample, sequenced in a study of Ad26.COV2.S vaccination and SARS-CoV-2 variants (dated by TCRdb to 2020 to 2023). Read against the paper, the sample's treatment or condition label means: around 19 received Ad26.COV2.S at low or high dose, single or two shots; about 5 received placebo; per-sample allocation not given. Repertoires of vaccine and placebo recipients were sequenced from samples taken on day 63 after the first injection. The library was generated by the immunoSEQ multiplex PCR assay. TCRdb obtained this table from immuneACCESS and retained in-frame rearrangements with V and J assigned. These tables miss some clones; where compared with another copy, unresolved V genes account for less than half of the shortfall, and the remainder is unexplained. The sample table holds roughly 460,000 clones, of which nearly 90% were seen once. More than 1.5% of the sample goes to the ten largest clones.

The material was peripheral blood, obtained in a trial of Ad26.COV2.S vaccine versus placebo. These receptors were collected from a person between 18 and 59 years old who received the Ad26.COV2.S COVID-19 vaccine or a placebo.

The rearrangement links TRBV7-3 to TRBJ2-1, with 11 bases fitting TRBD2. This CDR3 spans 17 amino acids. Trimming took 4 bases from V and 7 from J; bases not matched to a gene: 12. Germline CDR1 and CDR2: SGHTA and FQGTGA. Here the CDR3 reads CASSSRPIAGGHNEQFF. CDR3 DNA sequence: TGTGCCAGCAGCTCCCGCCCAATAGCGGGAGGGCATAATGAGCAGTTCTTC.

The chain carries TRBV6-6 and TRBJ2-1, with D hard to call. The CDR3 runs to 16 residues. Between the trimmed V and J ends, which lost 5 bases and 2 bases, there was a span of 16 bases. The V gene's germline CDR1 is MNHNY and CDR2 SVGAGI (reference sequence). CDR3 in amino acids: CASSAWTLSPYNEQFF. CDR3 in DNA: TGTGCCAGCAGTGCCTGGACCCTCTCCCCCTACAATGAGCAGTTCTTC.

The V call is TRBV25-1, the J call TRBJ2-3; 7 nucleotides line up with TRBD2. The germline gives CDR1 MGHDK, CDR2 SYGVNS. CDR3 length: 14 amino acids. With 5 bases clipped from V and 4 bases from J, the junction kept 6 bases outside the gene matches. The CDR3, as DNA: TGTGCCAGCAGTTTTAGCGGGCGATCAGATACGCAGTATTTT. Protein: CASSFSGRSDTQYF. Complete variable domain (other parts from reference TRBV25-1 and TRBJ2-3): EADIYQTPRYLVIGTGKKITLECSQTMGHDKMYWYQQDPGMELHLIHYSYGVNSTEKGDLSSESTVSRIRTEHFPLTLESARPSHTSQYLCASSFSGRSDTQYFGPGTRLTVL.

This rearrangement joins TRBV19 to TRBJ2-7; no clear D. The germline CDR1 and CDR2 sequences are LNHDA and SQIVND (reference sequence). This CDR3 is 16 amino acids long. The V end was cut by 0 bases, the J end by 2 bases, with 14 bases between. The CDR3 loop is CASSIDRRVPAYEQYF. The CDR3 DNA reads TGTGCCAGTAGTATAGATCGACGGGTTCCAGCCTACGAGCAGTACTTC.

This rearrangement joins TRBV5-1 to TRBJ2-2; maybe TRBD2 (6 bases). The CDR3 extends over 15 amino acids. Germline-derived CDR1 and CDR2 are SGHRS and YFSETQ. Trimming removed 3 bases at V and 6 bases at J, with 15 bases between. CDR3 coding DNA: TGCGCCAGCAGCTCTCGACTAGGGTCCGCCGGGGAGCTGTTTTTT. This encodes CASSSRLGSAGELFF.

The rearrangement links TRBV7-9 to TRBJ2-7, with 9 bases matching TRBD2. The CDR3 runs to 15 residues. V lost 4 bases and J lost 2; bases outside the gene matches: 6. The V gene's germline CDR1 is SEHNR and CDR2 FQNEAQ (reference sequence). This chain's CDR3 is CASSYERGAAYEQYF. The CDR3 DNA sequence: TGTGCCAGCAGCTACGAGCGGGGGGCCGCCTACGAGCAGTACTTC.

This chain joins TRBV7-9 and TRBJ2-1, with unresolved D. CDR1 is SEHNR, CDR2 FQNEAQ, per germline (reference sequence). Trimming stripped 2 bases from V and 8 bases from J, with 4 bases between. The CDR3 loop spans 11 amino acids. This CDR3 is CASSLSHEQFF. The CDR3 DNA is TGTGCCAGCAGCTTATCCCATGAGCAGTTCTTC.

This chain joins TRBV11-2 and TRBJ2-4; D is undetermined. Trimming took off 5 bases at V and 6 bases at J, with 14 bases between the two ends. CDR3 size: 14 residues. CDR1 is SGHAT and CDR2 is FQNNGV in the germline V gene. The CDR3 nucleotides read TGTGCCAGCAGCGCTCGCTGGGGTTTAAACATTCAGTACTTC. This translates into CASSARWGLNIQYF.

This clone was detected only once. CDR3 protein: CASALAGTYEQYF. DNA for the CDR3: TGTGCCAGCGCCCTAGCGGGGACCTACGAGCAGTACTTC. This chain joins TRBV27 and TRBJ2-7; TRBD2 matches at 9 bases. J was trimmed by 2 bases and V by 8 bases; bases with no gene match: 4. CDR1 MNHEY and CDR2 SMNVEV come from the germline V gene (reference sequence). The CDR3 extends over 13 amino acids.

The chain has TRBV6-1 and TRBJ2-5; 9 positions agree with TRBD1. The CDR3 covers 17 residues. V trimming: 4 bases; J trimming: 5 bases; junction bases outside the gene matches: 14. The germline CDR1 and CDR2 sequences are MNHNS and SASEGT. CDR3 residues: CASSAGPGQGLRETQYF. The CDR3, as DNA: TGTGCCAGCAGTGCCGGACCGGGACAGGGACTTCGGGAGACCCAGTACTTC.

Notes on this clone: Other DNA variants within this sample encode the same CDR3. The rearrangement joins TRBV19 to TRBJ2-7; D is unresolved. V was shortened by 1 base and J by 2 bases, with 9 bases between the two germline ends. Germline CDR1 is LNHDA and CDR2 is SQIVND (reference sequence). The CDR3 extends over 14 amino acids. CDR3 DNA sequence: TGTGCCAGTAGTATAGGTGCAGGCCCCTACGAGCAGTACTTC. Amino acids: CASSIGAGPYEQYF.

The chain uses TRBV5-6 and TRBJ1-4; the match to TRBD1 covers 9 bases. J was trimmed by 7 bases and V by 4 bases; bases with no gene match: 5. The CDR3 is 14 residues long. Germline-derived CDR1 and CDR2 are SGHDT and YYEEEE. The CDR3 nucleotides are TGTGCCAGCAGCCGGGACAGGGAGGCTGAAAAACTGTTTTTT. Translation gives CASSRDREAEKLFF.

A single count supports this clone. The genes are TRBV29-1 and TRBJ1-1; no reliable D call. The V gene's germline CDR1 is SQVTM and CDR2 ANQGSEA. The CDR3 is 12 amino acids. Trimming stripped 7 bases from V and 7 bases from J, with 16 bases between. Written as DNA, the CDR3 is TGCAGCGCTAACCCCCGGGGTATTGAAGCTTTCTTT. Its translation is CSANPRGIEAFF. The entire variable domain, with the rest obtained from reference TRBV29-1 and TRBJ1-1, is as follows: SAVISQKPSRDICQRGTSLTIQCQVDSQVTMMFWYRQQPGQSLTLIATANQGSEATYESGFVIDKFPISRPNLTFSTLTVSNMSPEDSSIYLCSANPRGIEAFFGQGTRLTVV.

The rearrangement uses TRBV5-4 and TRBJ1-1, with 9 bases fitting TRBD1. V was pared by 4 bases and J by 3 bases, with 16 bases of the junction left unmatched. The germline V gene encodes CDR1 SGHNT and CDR2 YYREEE (reference sequence). The CDR3 length is 18 residues. The CDR3 reads CASSHYPSETGGDTEAFF. Written as DNA, the CDR3 is TGTGCCAGCAGCCATTATCCGTCAGAGACAGGGGGTGACACTGAAGCTTTCTTT.

V usage is TRBV30 and J usage is TRBJ2-2; 12 bases are shared with TRBD2. Germline CDR1 is GTSNPN and CDR2 is SVGIG (reference sequence). The junction had 7 bases not matched to a gene; V was cut back by 8 bases and J by 6 bases. The CDR3 is 14 amino acids. The CDR3 DNA reads TGTGCCCCTCGACTAGCGGGGGATGCCGGGGAGCTGTTTTTT. Protein: CAPRLAGDAGELFF.

This sequence joins TRBV5-5 and TRBJ2-3; D may be TRBD1 (5 bases). Germline V gene lookup returns CDR1 SGHKS and CDR2 YYEKEE (reference sequence). V was pared by 1 base and J by 2 bases, with 11 bases between. This CDR3 is 15 amino acids long. The CDR3 DNA reads as TGTGCCAGCAGCTTGAGGCAGGGCCTCACAGATACGCAGTATTTT. Translating it yields CASSLRQGLTDTQYF. The full variable domain, its missing parts supplied by reference TRBV5-5 and TRBJ2-3, is DAGVTQSPTHLIKTRGQQVTLRCSPISGHKSVSWYQQVLGQGPQFIFQYYEKEERGRGNFPDRFSARQFPNYSSELNVNALLLGDSALYLCASSLRQGLTDTQYFGPGTRLTVL.

Concerning this clone itself: One end of the junction varies from germline; a read error may be responsible. The chain combines TRBV7-7 with TRBJ2-3; no definite D call. CDR3 length: 15 residues. The germline V gene has CDR1 SSHAT and CDR2 FNYEAQ (reference sequence). The CDR3 reads CASSLSARGTDTQYF. For the CDR3, the DNA is TGTGCTAGCAGCTTGTCCGCCCGGGGCACAGATACGCAGTATTTT.

To note about this clone: One junction end disagrees with the germline gene, perhaps due to a read error. The rearrangement links TRBV7-7 to TRBJ2-2, with a possible D match to TRBD1 (5 bases). From germline, CDR1 is SSHAT and CDR2 FNYEAQ (reference sequence). CDR3 length: 15 amino acids. CDR3: CASSLEDSYTGELFF. In DNA, the CDR3 is TGTGCTAGCAGCTTAGAAGACAGCTACACCGGGGAGCTGTTTTTT.

J is TRBJ2-5 and V is TRBV7-9; D uncertain. The V end lost 2 bases, the J end lost 3 bases, and 7 bases lay between the germline ends. This CDR3 region has 13 residues. CDR1 and CDR2 from the germline V gene are SEHNR and FQNEAQ (reference sequence). This CDR3 reads CASSLYGEETQYF. In DNA, the CDR3 is TGTGCCAGCAGCTTATATGGGGAAGAGACCCAGTACTTC.

The rearrangement links TRBV5-5 to TRBJ2-1, with D tentatively TRBD2 (5 bases). Germline CDR1 SGHKS, CDR2 YYEKEE (reference sequence). The V gene lost 4 bases and the J gene lost 0 bases, with 17 bases spanning the gap. This CDR3 contains 17 residues. CDR3 coding DNA: TGTGCCAGCAGCCAGAGGGCCTTAACGAGCTCCTACAATGAGCAGTTCTTC. Amino acid sequence: CASSQRALTSSYNEQFF.

CDR3 nucleotides: TGCACCAGCAGCCAAGCGCGTAGAAGCGGGAGTGTCTACGAGCAGTACTTC. Residues: CTSSQARRSGSVYEQYF. The chain couples TRBV1 to TRBJ2-7; TRBD2 is taken as the D call from the table, unchecked against the DNA. TRBV1 is an annotated pseudogene. CDR3 length equals 17 residues.

This clone was observed once. The rearrangement links TRBV29-1 to TRBJ2-1; TRBD1 matches at 10 bases. Looked up from germline, CDR1 is SQVTM and CDR2 is ANQGSEA. The CDR3 sequence is 13 residues long. V trimming: 6 bases; J trimming: 6 bases; junction bases outside the gene matches: 5. CDR3 protein: CSVDRGQVNEQFF. DNA for the CDR3: TGCAGCGTCGACAGGGGGCAGGTCAATGAGCAGTTCTTC.

The chain links TRBV21-1 to TRBJ1-1; TRBD1 reflects the table's D call only, with no check against the DNA. TRBV21-1 is a listed pseudogene. This CDR3 spans 15 amino acids. CDR3 nucleotides: TGTGCCAGCAGCAATAAACAGGGGAGCGACACTGAAGCTTTCTTT. It codes for CASSNKQGSDTEAFF.

The chain links TRBV4-1 to TRBJ2-1; TRBD2 matches at 8 bases. The CDR3 consists of 16 residues. V lost 3 bases, J lost 5 bases, and 9 bases stayed unmatched. The germline V gene has CDR1 MGHRA and CDR2 YSYEKL. As DNA, the CDR3 is TGCGCCAGCAGCCATTTCGGGAGGGCAACACACAATGAGCAGTTCTTC. Translated: CASSHFGRATHNEQFF.

This clone was observed once. This rearrangement joins TRBV7-9 to TRBJ1-3; D is unclear. CDR3 size: 18 residues. Germline CDR1 SEHNR, CDR2 FQNEAQ (reference sequence). V was clipped by 3 bases and J by 3 bases, with 21 bases between them. CDR3 DNA sequence: TGTGCCAGCAGCTTCAGTAACCGAGGGTGGGTTTATGGAAACACCATATATTTT. This codes for CASSFSNRGWVYGNTIYF.

This CDR3 is CASSWSTGENSPLHF. CDR3 DNA: TGTGCCAGCAGCTGGTCGACAGGGGAAAATTCACCCCTCCACTTT. The J gene is TRBJ1-6, the V gene TRBV7-6; TRBD1 matches at 8 bases. CDR1 and CDR2 (germline): SGHVS, FNYEAQ. The J segment lost 7 bases and the V segment lost 4 bases, leaving 6 bases of the junction unmatched. The CDR3 spans 15 residues.

This clone was observed once. The chain's CDR3 is CASSREQGANYGYTF. The CDR3 region has the DNA TGCGCCAGCAGCCGGGAGCAGGGCGCTAACTATGGCTACACCTTC. The genes are TRBV4-1 and TRBJ1-2; the D gene is possibly TRBD1 (5 bases). Germline loops: CDR1 MGHRA, CDR2 YSYEKL. V lost 4 bases and J lost 0, with 12 bases in between. CDR3 length equals 15 residues.

V and J are TRBV27 and TRBJ2-3, with 10 bases identical to TRBD2. V was clipped by 10 bases and J by 3 bases; unmatched bases: 7. This CDR3 has 14 residues. CDR1 is MNHEY, CDR2 SMNVEV, per germline (reference sequence). This CDR3 reads CAIKPGLATDTQYF. CDR3 bases: TGTGCCATAAAACCGGGACTAGCGACAGATACGCAGTATTTT.